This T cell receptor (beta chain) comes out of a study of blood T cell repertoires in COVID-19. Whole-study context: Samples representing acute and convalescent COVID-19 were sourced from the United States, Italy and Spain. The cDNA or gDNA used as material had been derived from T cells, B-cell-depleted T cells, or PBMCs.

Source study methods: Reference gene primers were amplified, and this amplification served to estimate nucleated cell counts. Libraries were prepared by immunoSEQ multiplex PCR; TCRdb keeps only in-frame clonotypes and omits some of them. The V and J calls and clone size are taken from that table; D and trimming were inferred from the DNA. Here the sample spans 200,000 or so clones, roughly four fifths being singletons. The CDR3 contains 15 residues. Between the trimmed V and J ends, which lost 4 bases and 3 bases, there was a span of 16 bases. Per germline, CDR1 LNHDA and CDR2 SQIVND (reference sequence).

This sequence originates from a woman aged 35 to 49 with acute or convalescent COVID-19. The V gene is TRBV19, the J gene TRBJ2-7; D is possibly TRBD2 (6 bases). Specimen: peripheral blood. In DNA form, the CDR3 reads TGTGCCAGTAGTAGATCGCGGGAAGGAGGCTACGAGCAGTACTTC. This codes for CASSRSREGGYEQYF.